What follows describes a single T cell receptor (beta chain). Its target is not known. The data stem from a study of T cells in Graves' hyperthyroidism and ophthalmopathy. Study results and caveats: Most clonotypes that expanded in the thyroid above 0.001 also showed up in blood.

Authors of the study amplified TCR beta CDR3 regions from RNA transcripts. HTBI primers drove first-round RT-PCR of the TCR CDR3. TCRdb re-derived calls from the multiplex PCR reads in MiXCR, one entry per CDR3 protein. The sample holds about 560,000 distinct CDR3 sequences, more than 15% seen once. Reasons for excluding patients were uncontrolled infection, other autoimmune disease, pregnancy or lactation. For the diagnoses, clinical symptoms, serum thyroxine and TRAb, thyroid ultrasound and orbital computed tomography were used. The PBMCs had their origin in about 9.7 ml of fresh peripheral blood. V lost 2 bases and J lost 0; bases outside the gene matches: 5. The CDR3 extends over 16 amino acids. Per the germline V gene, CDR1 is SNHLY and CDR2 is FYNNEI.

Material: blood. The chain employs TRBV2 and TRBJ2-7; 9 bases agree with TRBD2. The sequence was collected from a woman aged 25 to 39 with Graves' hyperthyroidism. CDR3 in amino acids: CASSESDSGSSYEQYF. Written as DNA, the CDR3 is TGTGCCAGCAGTGAATCCGATAGCGGGAGCTCCTACGAGCAGTACTTC.